These T cell receptor beta chains were read from a single sample in a study of Ad26.COV2.S vaccination and SARS-CoV-2 variants. The data were produced by immunoSEQ multiplex PCR, yet TCRdb's version contains in-frame clones alone and is incomplete. Of 350,000 to 600,000 clones in the sample, about nine tenths are singletons; the top ten hold 1.7%. This material consisted of peripheral blood, taken in a trial of Ad26.COV2.S vaccine versus placebo. The receptors stem from a person aged 18 to 59 who received the Ad26.COV2.S COVID-19 vaccine or a placebo. Both conserved end residues are part of each CDR3. D genes are given only for firm matches. Clone size is stated in some rows and not others, as once, few, many or a class when expanded.

J | D | V | size | CDR3 | DNA
TRBJ2-7 | - | TRBV7-3 | - | CASSLTEEYEQYF | TGTGCCAGCAGCTTAACGGAGGAGTACGAGCAGTACTTC
TRBJ1-4 | - | TRBV3-1/TRBV3-2 | - | CASSQEGARVGKLFF | TGTGCCAGCAGCCAAGAAGGGGCCAGGGTTGGAAAACTGTTTTTT
TRBJ2-1 | TRBD2 | TRBV27 | - | CASSSPGGGGEQFF | TGTGCCAGCAGTTCGCCGGGGGGAGGCGGGGAGCAGTTCTTC
TRBJ2-3 | TRBD2 | TRBV7-3 | - | CASSPGTSGSYTQYF | TGTGCCAGCAGTCCCGGGACTAGCGGGAGTTATACGCAGTATTTT
TRBJ1-5 | - | TRBV19 | few | CATMGPGQPQHF | TGTGCCACAATGGGGCCGGGGCAGCCCCAGCATTTT
TRBJ2-5 | - | TRBV6-5 | - | CASSYRGKQETQYF | TGTGCCAGCAGTTACAGGGGAAAACAAGAGACCCAGTACTTC
TRBJ2-1 | - | TRBV7-9 | - | CASSLEGVSYNEQFF | TGTGCCAGCAGCTTAGAGGGGGTTTCCTACAATGAGCAGTTCTTC
TRBJ1-6 | - | TRBV21-1 | - | CASSNGEDSPLHF | TGTGCCAGCAGCAATGGGGAGGATTCACCCCTCCACTTT
TRBJ1-4 | - | TRBV3-1/TRBV3-2 | once | CASSQDRAGQEKLFF | TGTGCCAGCAGCCAAGATCGGGCAGGGCAGGAAAAACTGTTTTTT
TRBJ1-6 | TRBD1 | TRBV11-2 | - | CASSLHGTGINSPLHF | TGTGCCAGCAGCTTACATGGGACAGGGATAAATTCACCCCTCCACTTT
TRBJ1-2 | TRBD1 | TRBV6-2/TRBV6-3 | - | CASSYSTGQGTGYTF | TGTGCCAGCAGTTACTCGACGGGACAGGGTACCGGCTACACCTTC
TRBJ2-1 | - | TRBV7-9 | - | CASSPIWGDNEQFF | TGTGCCAGCAGCCCTATTTGGGGGGACAATGAGCAGTTCTTC
TRBJ2-7 | TRBD2 | TRBV5-5 | once | CASTPAPRGVAYEQYF | TGTGCCAGCACCCCGGCCCCGCGGGGGGTAGCGTACGAGCAGTACTTC
TRBJ2-1 | - | TRBV30 | - | CAWNPTKMRFSYNEQFF | TGTGCCTGGAACCCTACCAAGATGCGTTTCTCCTACAATGAGCAGTTCTTC
TRBJ2-7 | - | TRBV6-5 | - | CASRPGLFYEQYF | TGTGCCAGCAGGCCGGGACTTTTCTACGAGCAGTACTTC
TRBJ2-7 | - | TRBV12-3/TRBV12-4 | - | CASSPQMYEQYF | TGTGCCAGCAGTCCCCAGATGTACGAGCAGTACTTC
TRBJ1-4 | TRBD1 | TRBV13 | once | CASSFRTGGGEKLFF | TGTGCCAGCAGCTTCAGGACAGGGGGAGGCGAAAAACTGTTTTTT
TRBJ2-2 | - | TRBV7-3 | - | CASSLTGQSPTGELFF | TGTGCCAGCAGCTTAACAGGGCAGAGCCCCACCGGGGAGCTGTTTTTT
TRBJ2-3 | TRBD2 | TRBV15 | few | CATGTSETDTQYF | TGTGCCACCGGGACTAGCGAAACAGATACGCAGTATTTT
TRBJ2-7 | TRBD2 | TRBV4-2 | once | CASSRLAGGQDEQYF | TGTGCCAGCAGCCGACTAGCGGGAGGCCAGGACGAGCAGTACTTC
TRBJ1-3 | - | TRBV13 | - | CASRAPGDRNSGNTIYF | TGTGCCAGCAGGGCACCTGGGGACCGCAACTCTGGAAACACCATATATTTT
TRBJ1-2 | - | TRBV25-1 | - | CASSDRGNPPGYTF | TGTGCCAGCAGTGATAGAGGGAATCCGCCCGGCTACACCTTC
TRBJ2-1 | - | TRBV6-5 | - | CASTLGRTHNEQFF | TGTGCCAGCACTCTCGGACGGACCCACAATGAGCAGTTCTTC
TRBJ2-6 | - | TRBV11-2 | - | CASSRAGTYSGANVLTF | TGTGCCAGCAGCAGGGCTGGCACCTACTCTGGGGCCAACGTCCTGACTTTC
TRBJ1-5 | - | TRBV6-1 | - | CASSEVAGTQPQHF | TGTGCCAGCAGTGAAGTTGCAGGTACTCAGCCCCAGCATTTT
TRBJ1-4 | TRBD1 | TRBV4-2 | - | CASSQGQGGEKLFF | TGTGCCAGCAGCCAAGGACAGGGGGGTGAAAAACTGTTTTTT
TRBJ2-5 | - | TRBV29-1 | - | CSVRKGAEQETQYF | TGCAGCGTTCGGAAGGGAGCGGAGCAAGAGACCCAGTACTTC
TRBJ1-3 | - | TRBV9 | - | CASSPRSTWTGRGNTIYF | TGTGCCAGCAGCCCCCGTTCGACTTGGACCGGGAGGGGGAACACCATATATTTT
TRBJ1-6 | - | TRBV30 | once | CAWTGVDSPLHF | TGTGCCTGGACAGGGGTCGATTCACCCCTCCACTTT
TRBJ1-3 | - | TRBV14 | - | CASSGTGPGNTIYF | TGTGCCAGCAGCGGAACAGGGCCCGGAAACACCATATATTTT
TRBJ2-3 | TRBD2 | TRBV20-1 | - | CSASGAVLAGSTDTQYF | TGCAGTGCTAGTGGCGCCGTCTTAGCGGGGAGCACAGATACGCAGTATTTT
TRBJ2-7 | TRBD1 | TRBV6-5 | - | CASRDGQAHSYEQYF | TGTGCCAGCAGGGACGGACAGGCTCACTCCTACGAGCAGTACTTC
TRBJ2-1 | - | TRBV3-1/TRBV3-2 | - | CASSQDPPSQETYNEQFF | TGTGCCAGCAGCCAAGATCCCCCTTCGCAGGAGACTTACAATGAGCAGTTCTTC
TRBJ1-4 | - | TRBV4-2 | once | CASSQDWRPQESEKLFF | TGTGCCAGCAGCCAAGATTGGAGGCCTCAAGAATCAGAAAAACTGTTTTTT
TRBJ1-1 | - | TRBV7-2 | - | CASSWGNTEAFF | TGTGCCAGCAGCTGGGGGAACACTGAAGCTTTCTTT
TRBJ2-7 | - | TRBV3-1/TRBV3-2 | - | CASSRAGTETYEQYF | TGTGCCAGCAGCCGCGCCGGGACTGAGACCTACGAGCAGTACTTC
TRBJ2-7 | - | TRBV7-3 | - | CASSEGPSYEQYF | TGTGCCAGCAGCGAGGGACCCTCCTACGAGCAGTACTTC
TRBJ1-4 | TRBD1 | TRBV3-1/TRBV3-2 | - | CASSQDYRGNNEKLFF | TGTGCCAGCAGCCAAGACTACAGGGGTAATAATGAAAAACTGTTTTTT
TRBJ2-1 | - | TRBV6-6 | - | CASSYELYEQFF | TGTGCCAGCAGTTACGAGTTGTACGAGCAGTTCTTC
TRBJ1-1 | TRBD1 | TRBV5-5 | few | CASSLGRGYLGTEAFF | TGTGCCAGCAGCTTGGGCAGGGGGTACTTGGGTACTGAAGCTTTCTTT
TRBJ1-2 | - | TRBV5-4 | - | CASSEASRGYTF | TGTGCCAGCAGCGAGGCCTCCAGGGGCTACACCTTC
TRBJ2-1 | - | TRBV28 | - | CASTQSRVGNEQFF | TGTGCCAGCACCCAGTCCAGGGTAGGGAATGAGCAGTTCTTC